This TCR beta chain was captured in a study of Graves' ophthalmopathy and Graves' hyperthyroidism (dated by TCRdb to 2016 to 2018). Background on the whole study: Peripheral blood was collected before any treatment was given, at the time of initial diagnosis. To explore V-J signatures that separate ophthalmopathy from hyperthyroidism, a discovery set of about 100 patients was enrolled, consisting of more than 40 with ophthalmopathy and under 65 with stable hyperthyroidism. For independent validation, a separate cohort was made up of some 18 hyperthyroidism patients plus 17 patients who later progressed from hyperthyroidism to ophthalmopathy. The study used signatures of the TCR beta repertoire to tell Graves' ophthalmopathy apart from Graves' hyperthyroidism and to predict which patients would progress to ophthalmopathy. In over 5 hyperthyroidism patients, the T-cell repertoire of thyroid tissue was compared with the T-cell repertoire of blood. In total, over 130 blood samples were TCR-sequenced: 40 to 45 ophthalmopathy, under 85 hyperthyroidism and about 17 hyperthyroidism-to-ophthalmopathy patients. Following sampling, methimazole starting at 30 mg daily was administered to hyperthyroidism patients, and high-dose intravenous methylprednisolone was administered to ophthalmopathy patients. The approximately 97 discovery patients were randomly divided into training and test sets at a 7:3 ratio. Study-wide findings and limitations: Ophthalmopathy was separated from stable hyperthyroidism by the 13-signature model with just under 90% sensitivity and less than 82% specificity in cross-validation and with 80%/75% in the test set. No statistical method was used to predetermine the sample size, and group allocation was not hidden from the investigators. In validation, the model predicted ophthalmopathy progression with 70.59% sensitivity and approximately 75% specificity; some 13 predicted patients were CT-confirmed with GO in a median of approximately six months. Among expanded thyroid clonotypes with frequency above 0.001, most also showed up in blood, which suggests that blood repertoires may reflect the thyroid immune response.

Ophthalmopathy patients were characterized by moderately to severely active disease, a Clinical Activity Score of at least 3, a NOSPECS grade of at least 4, and a disease duration under 3 months. Anyone with other autoimmune diseases, uncontrolled infections, pregnancy or lactation was excluded from the study. Diagnosis was based on clinical symptoms, serum thyroxine, TRAb, thyroid ultrasound and orbital computed tomography. Ficoll-Paque density gradient centrifugation was used to isolate PBMCs from about 9.4 ml of fresh peripheral blood. Total RNA was extracted with Trizol reagent and quality-checked on an Agilent 2100 Bioanalyzer. Per the germline V gene, SGHTA is the CDR1 and FQGNSA is the CDR2. The V and J ends are trimmed by 7 bases and 0 bases, leaving 12 bases between them. Measured from the cysteine to the phenylalanine, the CDR3 is 14 residues long. Left in the record is the CDR3 DNA by itself, 42 bases read in frame from the first base.

TCR beta CDR3 regions were amplified from RNA transcripts for repertoire sequencing. A first-round RT-PCR used HTBI primers with the Qiagen OneStep RT-PCR kit, followed by a second-round multiplex PCR, size selection and purification. Sequencing of the libraries was carried out on an Illumina HiSeq2000 in paired-end mode with 100 bp reads. On the authors' methods: Reads were processed with SOAPnuke, discarding reads with adapters, uncalled bases, mean Phred below 15, or no exact constant-primer or identifier match. High-quality paired reads were merged with COPE v1.2.5. Unique nucleotide sequences were defined as clonotypes and aligned to IMGT TRB V, D and J references using MiTCR v1.1. The analysis was limited to V-J combinations with a frequency above 0.0001, which together covered 99.2% of the repertoires. For each V-J combination, a TCR clonal expansion and chaos score was defined as F50 clonal expansion divided by the chaos observed in the TCRdist matrix. Welch's t-statistics and random forest were used to reduce the features to about a dozen V-J combinations, which were then used as input to a naive Bayes classifier. The similarity between thyroid and blood repertoires was quantified using the Morisita-Horn index. TCRdb handled the public reads itself, with Q25 trimming in fastp and clone calling in MiXCR, and kept productive beta chains. Each entry merges the rows of one CDR3 protein and shows their most common DNA and genes. The V and J calls follow TCRdb's processing rather than the paper's. This sample gives about 200,000 distinct CDR3 sequences in total; roughly 29% of them show up just once. The ten largest account for 9.1% of the sample.

This clonotype was seen many times. What antigen it recognizes has not been identified. Nothing much larger sits one base from this clone, and base qualities are not available. The sample comprised peripheral blood. The chain couples TRBV7-2 to TRBJ2-5; matching of 6 bases hints at TRBD2 as the D gene. The receptor was isolated from a man in his forties or fifties with Graves' ophthalmopathy. Donor details come from another sample of the same person, matched by shared clones. The nucleotide sequence is TGTGCCAGCAATCTATTAGCGGACCAAGAGACCCAGTACTTC. This codes for CASNLLADQETQYF.